These 14 T cell receptor beta chains were sequenced from one sample in a study of PD-1 blockade in classical Hodgkin lymphoma. Every single patient, without exception, relapsed after autologous stem cell transplantation, and brentuximab vedotin exposure varied. It was by magnetic negative selection that CD4+ T cells were purified from thawed PBMCs. Profiled with immunoSEQ multiplex PCR; TCRdb holds only in-frame clones, not every one. The table shows approximately 9,600 clones, with about 70% occurring only once. Specimen: CD4+ T cells from blood, collected at baseline. The receptors shown here come from a human donor with classical Hodgkin lymphoma.

In its sample, this clone was seen once. J is TRBJ1-6 and V is TRBV6-6; D gene uncertain. CDR3 length: 12 residues. The germline gives CDR1 MNHNY, CDR2 SVGAGI (reference sequence). The V and J ends lost 4 bases and 8 bases respectively, with 6 bases between them. The CDR3 sequence: CASSSSHSPLHF. DNA of the CDR3: TGTGCCAGCAGTTCGTCCCATTCACCCCTCCACTTT.

J is TRBJ1-5 and V is TRBV7-3; a weak D match, TRBD1 (6 bases). Trimming removed 6 bases from V and 3 bases from J, with 12 bases in between. CDR1 is SGHTA, CDR2 FQGTGA, per germline. The CDR3 consists of 14 residues. The CDR3 sequence: CASSYRVLNQPQHF. CDR3 coding DNA: TGTGCCAGCAGTTACAGGGTCCTCAATCAGCCCCAGCATTTT.

There are a few counts of this clone. V gene TRBV27 combines with J gene TRBJ2-3, with 11 bases aligning to TRBD2. The CDR3 contains 16 residues. The junction had 12 bases not matched to a gene; V was cut back by 5 bases and J by 8 bases. Germline CDR1 MNHEY, CDR2 SMNVEV (reference sequence). The CDR3 spells CASSQLAGASALTQYF. DNA of the CDR3: TGTGCCAGCAGTCAACTAGCGGGAGCGTCCGCACTTACGCAGTATTTT.

This sequence joins TRBV29-1 and TRBJ1-5, with D possibly matching TRBD1 (5 bases). Germline V gives CDR1 SQVTM, CDR2 ANQGSEA. V was shortened by 4 bases and J by 4 bases, with 11 bases between the two germline ends. CDR3 length equals 13 residues. CDR3 residues: CSVGGGGNQPQHF. As DNA, the CDR3 is TGCAGCGTTGGCGGGGGGGGAAATCAGCCCCAGCATTTT.

The rearrangement joins TRBV28 to TRBJ2-1, with D maybe TRBD2 (7 bases). Per germline, CDR1 MDHEN and CDR2 SYDVKM. V was clipped by 0 bases and J by 5 bases, with 20 bases between them. The CDR3 totals 18 residues. In DNA form, the CDR3 reads TGTGCCAGCAGTTTATGGGGGAGGGTGGGGGCACGAGACAATGAGCAGTTCTTC. Amino acids: CASSLWGRVGARDNEQFF.

This chain joins TRBV25-1 and TRBJ2-7; no definite D call. In germline, CDR1 is MGHDK, CDR2 SYGVNS. This CDR3 comprises 9 residues. Trimming removed 11 bases from V and 6 bases from J, with 8 bases in between. This CDR3 reads CAGSTEQYF. CDR3 DNA sequence: TGTGCCGGATCCACCGAGCAGTACTTC.

V usage is TRBV27 and J usage is TRBJ2-1; the match to TRBD2 covers 14 bases. Germline assignment: CDR1 MNHEY and CDR2 SMNVEV (reference sequence). V lost 7 bases to trimming and J lost 6 bases; unmatched junction nucleotides: 5. This CDR3 is 15 amino acids long. CDR3 sequence reads: CASKRLAGGINEQFF. In DNA, the CDR3 is TGTGCCAGCAAACGACTAGCGGGAGGGATCAATGAGCAGTTCTTC.

This clone was found a few times. This chain connects TRBV29-1 to TRBJ2-1, with D uncertain. There are 14 residues in the CDR3. Germline assignment: CDR1 SQVTM and CDR2 ANQGSEA. The germline V and J ends were trimmed by 0 bases and 4 bases, with 10 bases remaining between them. CDR3 protein: CSVEDQALYNEQFF. CDR3 coding DNA: TGCAGCGTTGAAGATCAGGCCCTGTACAATGAGCAGTTCTTC.

The sample holds a few counts of this clone. The same CDR3 also results from other DNA sequences found in this sample. The CDR3 spells CASSPLGGAGTQYF. DNA of the CDR3: TGTGCCAGCAGCCCCCTTGGCGGGGCGGGTACGCAGTATTTT. The chain recombines TRBV14 with TRBJ2-3, with a tentative D call TRBD2 (6 bases). The CDR3 is 14 residues long. V gave up 4 bases and J gave up 8 bases, with 16 bases separating them. CDR1 and CDR2 (germline): SGHDN, FVKESK.

J is TRBJ2-3 and V is TRBV28, with 8 nucleotides matching TRBD2. Per the germline V gene, CDR1 is MDHEN and CDR2 is SYDVKM. With V trimmed by 3 bases and J by 6 bases, 17 bases remained unmatched. This CDR3 comprises 18 residues. The CDR3 bases are TGTGCCAGCAGTTTGGTCCCCATACTAGCGGAGCCTCTGGATACGCAGTATTTT. Translating gives CASSLVPILAEPLDTQYF.

This chain connects TRBV5-4 to TRBJ2-5; 9 bases fit TRBD2. Germline V gene lookup returns CDR1 SGHNT and CDR2 YYREEE (reference sequence). After removal of 0 bases from V and 3 bases from J, the junction contained 3 bases not matched to a gene. There are 15 residues in the CDR3. The CDR3, as DNA: TGTGCCAGCAGCTTGGGCGGGAGGGGCGAAGAGACCCAGTACTTC. Amino acid sequence: CASSLGGRGEETQYF.

J is TRBJ2-5 and V is TRBV7-2; 8 positions match TRBD2. Germline values: CDR1 SGHTA, CDR2 FQGNSA. Trimming at V came to 1 base and at J to 2 bases, leaving 6 bases not matched to a gene. The CDR3 runs to 16 residues. CDR3 amino acids: CASSLGVLADQETQYF. The CDR3 bases are TGTGCCAGCAGCTTAGGGGTACTAGCGGATCAAGAGACCCAGTACTTC.

The chain is built from TRBV28 and TRBJ2-4, with D perhaps being TRBD1 or TRBD2 (5 bases each). This CDR3 is built from 15 residues. The ends were cut back, 3 bases at V and 2 bases at J, with 11 bases in the middle. Germline V gene lookup returns CDR1 MDHEN and CDR2 SYDVKM. CDR3 in DNA: TGTGCCAGCAGTTTGGGGGACGTCCCCAAAAACATTCAGTACTTC. Amino acid sequence: CASSLGDVPKNIQYF.

The rearrangement links TRBV7-9 to TRBJ1-5; 10 bases match TRBD1. Germline CDR1 SEHNR, CDR2 FQNEAQ (reference sequence). Losses at the gene ends were 4 bases for V and 5 bases for J; bases not matched to a gene: 8. CDR3 length: 16 amino acids. The CDR3 here is CASSSWTGGTDQPQHF. The CDR3 DNA sequence: TGTGCCAGCAGCTCATGGACAGGGGGAACGGATCAGCCCCAGCATTTT.